This T cell receptor beta chain was recovered during a study of blood T cell repertoires in COVID-19. Turning to the study itself: Spain, Italy and the United States supplied samples that represented acute and convalescent COVID-19.

Produced via immunoSEQ multiplex PCR; TCRdb's table is partial and in-frame only. The sample lists some 45,000 clones; 88% were seen once. Losses at the gene ends were 3 bases for V and 6 bases for J; bases not matched to a gene: 2. Germline V gene data show CDR1 as SGHRS and CDR2 as YFSETQ. This CDR3 spans 13 amino acids. The TCR sequence derives from a human donor in a cohort sampled during active COVID-19. V usage is TRBV5-1 and J usage is TRBJ1-2; 10 positions match TRBD1. The sample consisted of peripheral blood. CDR3 in amino acids: CASSYGTGDGYTF. DNA of the CDR3: TGCGCCAGCAGCTACGGGACAGGGGATGGCTACACCTTC. Filled out from reference TRBV5-1 and TRBJ1-2, the complete variable domain reads KAGVTQTPRYLIKTRGQQVTLSCSPISGHRSVSWYQQTPGQGLQFLFEYFSETQRNKGNFPGRFSGRQFSNSRSEMNVSTLELGDSALYLCASSYGTGDGYTFGSGTRLTVV.